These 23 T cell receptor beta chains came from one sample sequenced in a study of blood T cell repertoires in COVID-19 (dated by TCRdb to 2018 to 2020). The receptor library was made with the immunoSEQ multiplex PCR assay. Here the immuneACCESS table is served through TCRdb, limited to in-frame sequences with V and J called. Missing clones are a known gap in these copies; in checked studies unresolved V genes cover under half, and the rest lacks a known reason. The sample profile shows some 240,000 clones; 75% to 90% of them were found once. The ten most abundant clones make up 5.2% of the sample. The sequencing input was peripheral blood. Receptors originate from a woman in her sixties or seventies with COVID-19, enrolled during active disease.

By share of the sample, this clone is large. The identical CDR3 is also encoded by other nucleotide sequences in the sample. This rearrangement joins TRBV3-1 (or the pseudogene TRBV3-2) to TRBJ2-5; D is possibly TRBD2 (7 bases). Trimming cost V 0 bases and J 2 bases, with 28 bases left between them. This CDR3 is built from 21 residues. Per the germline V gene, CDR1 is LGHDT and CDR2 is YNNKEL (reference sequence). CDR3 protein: CASSQDDLRPRGRGGQETQYF. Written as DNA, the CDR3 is TGTGCCAGCAGCCAAGACGACTTAAGACCGCGCGGGAGAGGGGGTCAAGAGACCCAGTACTTC.

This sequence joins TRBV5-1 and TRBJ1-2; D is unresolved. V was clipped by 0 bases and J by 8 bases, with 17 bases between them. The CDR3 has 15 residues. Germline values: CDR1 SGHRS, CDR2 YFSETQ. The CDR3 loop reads CASSLESPGIGGYTF. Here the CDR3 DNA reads TGCGCCAGCAGCTTGGAGTCACCGGGGATCGGGGGCTACACCTTC.

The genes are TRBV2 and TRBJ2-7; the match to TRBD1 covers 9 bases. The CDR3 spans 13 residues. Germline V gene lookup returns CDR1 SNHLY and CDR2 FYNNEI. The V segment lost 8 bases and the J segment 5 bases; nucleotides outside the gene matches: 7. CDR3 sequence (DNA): TGTGCCAGCGCACCGGGACAGGGAGACGAGCAGTACTTC. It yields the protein CASAPGQGDEQYF.

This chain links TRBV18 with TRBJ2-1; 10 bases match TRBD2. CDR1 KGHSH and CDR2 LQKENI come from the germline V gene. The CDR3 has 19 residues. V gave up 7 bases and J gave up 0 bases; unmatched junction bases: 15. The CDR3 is CASFQGRTSGLSSYNEQFF. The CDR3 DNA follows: TGTGCCAGCTTTCAAGGGAGGACTAGCGGTTTGAGCTCCTACAATGAGCAGTTCTTC. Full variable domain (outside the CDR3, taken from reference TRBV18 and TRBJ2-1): NAGVMQNPRHLVRRRGQEARLRCSPMKGHSHVYWYRQLPEEGLKFMVYLQKENIIDESGMPKERFSAEFPKEGPSILRIQQVVRGDSAAYFCASFQGRTSGLSSYNEQFFGPGTRLTVL.

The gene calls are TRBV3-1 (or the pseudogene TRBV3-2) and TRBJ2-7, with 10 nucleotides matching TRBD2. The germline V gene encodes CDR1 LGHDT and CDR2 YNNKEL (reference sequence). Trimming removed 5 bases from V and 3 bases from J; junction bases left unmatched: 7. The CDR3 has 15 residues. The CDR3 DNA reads TGTGCCAGCAGCTCGCCGGGACTAGCGATCTACGAGCAGTACTTC. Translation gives CASSSPGLAIYEQYF.

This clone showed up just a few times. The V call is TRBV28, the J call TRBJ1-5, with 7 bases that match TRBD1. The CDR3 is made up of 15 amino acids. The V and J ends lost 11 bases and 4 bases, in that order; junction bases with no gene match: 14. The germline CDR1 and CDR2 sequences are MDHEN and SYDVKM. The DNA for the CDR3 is TGTGCCCTAGGGCCCGGGACAGCAGTAAATCAGCCCCAGCATTTT. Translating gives CALGPGTAVNQPQHF.

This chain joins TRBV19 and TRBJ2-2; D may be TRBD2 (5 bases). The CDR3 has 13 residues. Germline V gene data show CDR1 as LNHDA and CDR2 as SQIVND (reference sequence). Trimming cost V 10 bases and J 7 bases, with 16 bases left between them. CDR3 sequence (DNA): TGTGCCACCACTAGGGAGAGAGTCGGGGAGCTGTTTTTT. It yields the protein CATTRERVGELFF.

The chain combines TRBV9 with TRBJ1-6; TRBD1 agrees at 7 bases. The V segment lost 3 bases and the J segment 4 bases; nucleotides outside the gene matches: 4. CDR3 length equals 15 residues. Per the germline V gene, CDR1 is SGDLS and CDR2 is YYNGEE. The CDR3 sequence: CASSDRDRYNSPLHF. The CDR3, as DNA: TGTGCCAGCAGCGACCGGGACAGATATAATTCACCCCTCCACTTT.

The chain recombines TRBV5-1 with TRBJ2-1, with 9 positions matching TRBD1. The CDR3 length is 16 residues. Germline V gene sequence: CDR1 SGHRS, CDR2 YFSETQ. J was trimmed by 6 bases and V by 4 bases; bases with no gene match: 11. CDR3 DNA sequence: TGCGCCAGCAGCCTACGGCCGGGACAGGGTTCCAATGAGCAGTTCTTC. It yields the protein CASSLRPGQGSNEQFF.

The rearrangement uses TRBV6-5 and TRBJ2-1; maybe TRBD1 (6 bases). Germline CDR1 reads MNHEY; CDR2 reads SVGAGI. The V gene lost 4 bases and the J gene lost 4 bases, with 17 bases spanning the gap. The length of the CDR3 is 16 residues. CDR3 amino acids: CASSSLGGERYNEQFF. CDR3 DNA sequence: TGTGCCAGCAGTTCCCTAGGGGGAGAGAGATACAATGAGCAGTTCTTC.

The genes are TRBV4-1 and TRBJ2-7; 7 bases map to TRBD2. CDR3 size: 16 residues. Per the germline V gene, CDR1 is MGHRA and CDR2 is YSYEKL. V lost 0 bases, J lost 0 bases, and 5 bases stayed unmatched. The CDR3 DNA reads TGCGCCAGCAGCCAAGAAGCGGGATCCCACTCCTACGAGCAGTACTTC. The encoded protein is CASSQEAGSHSYEQYF.

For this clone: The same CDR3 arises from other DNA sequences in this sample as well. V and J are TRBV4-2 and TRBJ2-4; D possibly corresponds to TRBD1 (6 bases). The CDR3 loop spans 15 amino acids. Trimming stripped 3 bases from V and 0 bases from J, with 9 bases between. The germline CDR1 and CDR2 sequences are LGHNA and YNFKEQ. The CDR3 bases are TGTGCCAGCAGCCAGGGGGACATAGCCAAAAACATTCAGTACTTC. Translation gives CASSQGDIAKNIQYF.

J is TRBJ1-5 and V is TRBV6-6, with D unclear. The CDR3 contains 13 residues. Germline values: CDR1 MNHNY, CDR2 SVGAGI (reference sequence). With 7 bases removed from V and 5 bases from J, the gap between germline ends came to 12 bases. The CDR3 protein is CASKRGLHQPQHF. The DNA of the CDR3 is TGTGCCAGCAAGAGAGGGCTCCATCAGCCCCAGCATTTT.

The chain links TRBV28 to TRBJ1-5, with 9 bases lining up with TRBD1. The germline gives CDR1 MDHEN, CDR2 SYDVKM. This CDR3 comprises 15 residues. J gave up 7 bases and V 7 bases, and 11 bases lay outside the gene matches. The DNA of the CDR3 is TGTGCCAGCAACGGTTTCCGGGACAGGGACCAGCCCCAGCATTTT. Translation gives CASNGFRDRDQPQHF.

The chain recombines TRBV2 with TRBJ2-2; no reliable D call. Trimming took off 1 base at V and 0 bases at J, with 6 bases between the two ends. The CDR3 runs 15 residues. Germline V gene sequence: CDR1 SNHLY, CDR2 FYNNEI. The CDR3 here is CASSEETPNTGELFF. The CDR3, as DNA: TGTGCCAGCAGTGAAGAGACACCGAACACCGGGGAGCTGTTTTTT.

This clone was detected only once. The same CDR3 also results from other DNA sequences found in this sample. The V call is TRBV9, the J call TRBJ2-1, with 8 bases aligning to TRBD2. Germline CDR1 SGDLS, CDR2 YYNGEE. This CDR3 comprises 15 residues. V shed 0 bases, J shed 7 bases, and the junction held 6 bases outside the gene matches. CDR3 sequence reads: CASSVVSSGRNEQFF. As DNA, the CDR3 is TGTGCCAGCAGCGTAGTCTCCAGCGGGAGAAATGAGCAGTTCTTC.

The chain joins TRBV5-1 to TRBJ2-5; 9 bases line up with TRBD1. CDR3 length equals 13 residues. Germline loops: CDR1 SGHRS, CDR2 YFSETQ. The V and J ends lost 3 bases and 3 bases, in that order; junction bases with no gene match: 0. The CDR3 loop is CASSWTGEETQYF. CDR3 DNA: TGCGCCAGCAGCTGGACAGGGGAAGAGACCCAGTACTTC.

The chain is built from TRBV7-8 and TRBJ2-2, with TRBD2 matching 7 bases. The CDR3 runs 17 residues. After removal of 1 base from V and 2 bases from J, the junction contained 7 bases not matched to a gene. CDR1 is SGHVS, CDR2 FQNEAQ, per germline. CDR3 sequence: CASSLVVGGVNTGELFF. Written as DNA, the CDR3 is TGTGCCAGCAGCTTAGTAGTGGGAGGGGTAAACACCGGGGAGCTGTTTTTT.

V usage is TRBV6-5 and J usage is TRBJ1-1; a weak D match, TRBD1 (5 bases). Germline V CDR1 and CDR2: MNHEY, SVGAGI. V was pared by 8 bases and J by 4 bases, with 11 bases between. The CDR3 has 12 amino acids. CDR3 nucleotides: TGTGCCAGCCCCTCGGGGGGCACTGAAGCTTTCTTT. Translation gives CASPSGGTEAFF.

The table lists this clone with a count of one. The CDR3 DNA reads as TGCGCCAGCAGCCAAGATCGAACGACTACCTCCTACGAGCAGTACTTC. It encodes CASSQDRTTTSYEQYF. V and J are TRBV4-3 and TRBJ2-7; a weak D match, TRBD2 (5 bases). Germline CDR1 LGHNA, CDR2 YSLEER. This CDR3 contains 16 residues. V lost 0 bases, J lost 0 bases, and 12 bases lay in between.

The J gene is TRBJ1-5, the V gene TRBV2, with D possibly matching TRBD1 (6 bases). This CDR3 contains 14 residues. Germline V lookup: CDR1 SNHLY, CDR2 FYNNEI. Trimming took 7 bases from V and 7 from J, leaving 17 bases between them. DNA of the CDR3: TGTGCCAGCACGCGGGAGGGGGGCGTGCAGCCCCAGCATTTT. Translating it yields CASTREGGVQPQHF.

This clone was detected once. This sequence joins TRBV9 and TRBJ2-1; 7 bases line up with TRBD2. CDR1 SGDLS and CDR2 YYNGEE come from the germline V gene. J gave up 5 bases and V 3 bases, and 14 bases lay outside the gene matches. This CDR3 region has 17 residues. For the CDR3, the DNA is TGTGCCAGCAGCGGTAGGGACGGAGCGGGAACCAACAATGAGCAGTTCTTC. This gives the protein CASSGRDGAGTNNEQFF.

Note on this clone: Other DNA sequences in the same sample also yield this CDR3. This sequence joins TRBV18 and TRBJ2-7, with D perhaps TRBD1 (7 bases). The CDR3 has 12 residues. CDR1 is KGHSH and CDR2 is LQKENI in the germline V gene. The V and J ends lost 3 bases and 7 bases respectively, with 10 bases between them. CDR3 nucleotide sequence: TGTGCCAGCTCACCCCAGGGGGGAGAGCAGTACTTC. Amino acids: CASSPQGGEQYF.